Presented here are 30 T cell receptor beta chains from one specimen sequenced in a study of Ad26.COV2.S vaccination and SARS-CoV-2 variants. TCRdb keeps only in-frame clones here, not all; method: immunoSEQ multiplex PCR. The sample holds some 350,000 clones, about 90% seen once. Material: peripheral blood, obtained after recovery from COVID-19. These receptor sequences come from a human donor who had recovered from COVID-19.

The V gene is TRBV5-6, the J gene TRBJ2-7; no firm D call. CDR3 size: 15 residues. Germline CDR1 reads SGHDT; CDR2 reads YYEEEE. Trimming stripped 1 base from V and 0 bases from J, with 11 bases between. The CDR3 DNA reads TGTGCCAGCAGCTTGTGGGAAACAGACTCCTACGAGCAGTACTTC. This encodes CASSLWETDSYEQYF.

This clone has a single count. V is TRBV27 and J is TRBJ2-7, with no clear D. This CDR3 is 14 amino acids long. Germline V gene sequence: CDR1 MNHEY, CDR2 SMNVEV (reference sequence). V was trimmed by 5 bases and J by 5 bases, leaving 16 bases between them. The CDR3 bases are TGTGCCAGCAGTAATCATGGTGGAAGGGACGAGCAGTACTTC. As protein: CASSNHGGRDEQYF.

The chain has TRBV24-1 and TRBJ1-2; D unclear. Between the trimmed V and J ends, which lost 4 bases and 2 bases, there was a span of 7 bases. The germline CDR1 and CDR2 sequences are KGHDR and SFDVKD. This CDR3 contains 13 residues. CDR3 loop: CATSEAENYGYTF. The DNA of the CDR3 is TGTGCCACCAGTGAGGCAGAGAACTATGGCTACACCTTC.

This chain uses TRBV27 with TRBJ2-3; 8 bases agree with TRBD1. The CDR3 covers 15 residues. Germline CDR1 reads MNHEY; CDR2 reads SMNVEV (reference sequence). Losses at the gene ends were 6 bases for V and 0 bases for J; bases not matched to a gene: 5. The CDR3 region has the DNA TGTGCCAGCAGCACCGGGACAGGAAGCACAGATACGCAGTATTTT. This translates into CASSTGTGSTDTQYF.

This clone has just one count. The chain couples TRBV21-1 to TRBJ2-1. TRBV21-1 is a listed pseudogene. The CDR3 runs 18 residues. The CDR3 DNA reads as TGTGCCAGCAGCAAAAAAAAGCCCGGCCGGGACCGATACAATGAGCAGTTCTTC. This encodes CASSKKKPGRDRYNEQFF.

In its sample, this clone was seen once. This chain joins TRBV4-3 and TRBJ1-1, with 7 positions matching TRBD1. The CDR3 is 13 amino acids. Trimming took 0 bases from V and 7 from J; bases not matched to a gene: 2. Germline V gene sequence: CDR1 LGHNA, CDR2 YSLEER. CDR3 region: CASSQERTGEAFF. In DNA, the CDR3 is TGCGCCAGCAGCCAAGAACGGACAGGTGAAGCTTTCTTT.

The count of this clone is one. A read error may produce the germline difference seen at one junction end. V is TRBV12-5 and J is TRBJ1-1; 9 positions agree with TRBD1. CDR1 is LGHNT, CDR2 FRNRAP, per germline. The CDR3 extends over 17 amino acids. For the CDR3, the DNA is TGTGCTAGTGGGCGATCTACGAGGACAGGGGTGAACGCTGAAGCTTTCTTT. Protein sequence: CASGRSTRTGVNAEAFF. The whole variable domain, remainder taken from reference TRBV12-5 and TRBJ1-1, is DARVTQTPRHKVTEMGQEVTMRCQPILGHNTVFWYRQTMMQGLELLAYFRNRAPLDDSGMPKDRFSAEMPDATLATLKIQPSEPRDSAVYFCASGRSTRTGVNAEAFFGQGTRLTVV.

This CDR3 is CASGLGTANRISNYGYTF. As DNA, the CDR3 is TGTGCTAGTGGTTTGGGCACAGCTAACAGGATCTCTAACTATGGCTACACCTTC. The gene calls are TRBV12-5 and TRBJ1-2, with a tentative D call TRBD1 (5 bases). Deletions cut 1 base from V and 0 bases from J, with 18 bases between. Germline loops: CDR1 LGHNT, CDR2 FRNRAP. This CDR3 is 18 amino acids long.

The CDR3 sequence: CASRVTGDHSPLHF. The CDR3 DNA reads TGTGCCAGTAGGGTGACAGGGGATCACTCACCCCTCCACTTT. V usage is TRBV19 and J usage is TRBJ1-6; 8 nucleotides match TRBD1. Looked up from germline, CDR1 is LNHDA and CDR2 is SQIVND (reference sequence). J was trimmed by 10 bases and V by 6 bases; bases with no gene match: 8. The CDR3 consists of 14 residues.

This rearrangement joins TRBV4-1 to TRBJ1-6; tentative D call: TRBD1 (5 bases). This CDR3 comprises 14 residues. The germline V gene has CDR1 MGHRA and CDR2 YSYEKL. V dropped 4 bases and J dropped 8 bases, with 12 bases sitting between them. CDR3 DNA: TGCGCCAGCAGCCCCCGGACACAATATTCACCCCTCCACTTT. The encoded protein is CASSPRTQYSPLHF.

The chain carries TRBV7-2 and TRBJ1-4; weak D call: TRBD1 (6 bases). In germline, CDR1 is SGHTA, CDR2 FQGNSA. CDR3 length: 16 residues. With 5 bases removed from V and 0 bases from J, the gap between germline ends came to 13 bases. In nucleotides, the CDR3 is TGTGCCAGCAGCAGGGCAGGGGCTGCAACTAATGAAAAACTGTTTTTT. This translates into CASSRAGAATNEKLFF.

In its sample, this clone was seen a few times. The rearrangement joins TRBV5-6 to TRBJ1-5, with 8 nucleotides matching TRBD1. Germline assignment: CDR1 SGHDT and CDR2 YYEEEE. The CDR3 is 15 residues long. J gave up 2 bases and V 3 bases, and 4 bases lay outside the gene matches. The CDR3 DNA sequence: TGTGCCAGCAGCTCTACGGGACAGGGCAATCAGCCCCAGCATTTT. Translation gives CASSSTGQGNQPQHF.

The CDR3 sequence: CASTQGSSYEQYF. CDR3 sequence (DNA): TGTGCCAGCACCCAGGGGAGCTCCTACGAGCAGTACTTC. The chain carries TRBV28 and TRBJ2-7; perhaps TRBD1 as D (6 bases). The CDR3 spans 13 residues. Germline CDR1 reads MDHEN; CDR2 reads SYDVKM. V lost 7 bases and J lost 0, with 10 bases in between.

The V and J genes are TRBV10-1 and TRBJ1-3; D unresolved. The length of the CDR3 is 15 residues. V shed 2 bases and J shed 0 bases, with 8 bases lying between them. CDR1 is WNHNN, CDR2 SYGVQD, per germline (reference sequence). The CDR3 DNA reads TGCGCCAGCAGTGAGGGCACTAGCTCTGGAAACACCATATATTTT. Its protein is CASSEGTSSGNTIYF.

This chain links TRBV10-2 with TRBJ1-6; D not certain. The CDR3 has 15 residues. Germline assignment: CDR1 WSHSY and CDR2 SAAADI. The V end was cut by 8 bases, the J end by 2 bases, with 13 bases between. CDR3 in DNA: TGCGCCAGCTCGGGTCAGGAAACCTATAATTCACCCCTCCACTTT. It is translated as CASSGQETYNSPLHF.

DNA of the CDR3: TGTGCTAGTGGTTTGGTACCGCTAGCTCAGTACTTC. The encoded protein is CASGLVPLAQYF. The J gene is TRBJ2-7, the V gene TRBV12-5; possible D gene TRBD2, 5 bases. The CDR3 is made up of 12 amino acids. The V gene's germline CDR1 is LGHNT and CDR2 FRNRAP. Trimming left V 0 bases short and J 10 bases short, with 10 bases between.

The chain is built from TRBV11-2 and TRBJ2-7; D unresolved. CDR1 is SGHAT and CDR2 is FQNNGV in the germline V gene. The CDR3 consists of 17 residues. V lost 1 base and J lost 3, with 19 bases in between. The CDR3 nucleotides are TGTGCCAGCAGCTTAGTAAGGTCGGTGCGGCAAGACTACGAGCAGTACTTC. Translating gives CASSLVRSVRQDYEQYF. Variable domain in full (rest from reference TRBV11-2 and TRBJ2-7): EAGVAQSPRYKIIEKRQSVAFWCNPISGHATLYWYQQILGQGPKLLIQFQNNGVVDDSQLPKDRFSAERLKGVDSTLKIQPAKLEDSAVYLCASSLVRSVRQDYEQYFGPGTRLTVT.

This clone was found once. This chain's CDR3 is CASSLNKGSGNTIYF. The CDR3 DNA follows: TGTGCCAGCAGCTTAAATAAAGGGAGTGGAAACACCATATATTTT. The J gene is TRBJ1-3, the V gene TRBV11-2; D call uncertain. This CDR3 has 15 amino acids. V dropped 2 bases and J dropped 3 bases, with 11 bases sitting between them. Germline V lookup: CDR1 SGHAT, CDR2 FQNNGV.

This chain joins TRBV19 and TRBJ2-2, with D perhaps being TRBD1 or TRBD2 (5 bases each). CDR3 length: 14 amino acids. The germline V gene has CDR1 LNHDA and CDR2 SQIVND (reference sequence). The V end was cut by 8 bases, the J end by 2 bases, with 12 bases between. The CDR3: CASRLGENTGELFF. CDR3 DNA sequence: TGTGCCAGTCGACTGGGGGAAAACACCGGGGAGCTGTTTTTT.

V usage is TRBV4-1 and J usage is TRBJ2-3; no definite D call. Between the trimmed V and J ends, which lost 0 bases and 4 bases, there was a span of 5 bases. This CDR3 contains 13 residues. The germline CDR1 and CDR2 sequences are MGHRA and YSYEKL. The CDR3 region has the DNA TGCGCCAGCAGCCAAGACGGTGCAGATACGCAGTATTTT. Its protein is CASSQDGADTQYF.

V is TRBV10-3 and J is TRBJ1-2, with D uncertain. The ends were cut back, 10 bases at V and 2 bases at J, with 20 bases in the middle. The germline CDR1 and CDR2 sequences are ENHRY and SYGVKD. This CDR3 has 15 residues. The DNA of the CDR3 is TGTGCCACCACCCCGGGAGCCACACGGAACTATGGCTACACCTTC. It is translated as CATTPGATRNYGYTF.

This chain links TRBV6-6 with TRBJ2-1; D possibly matches TRBD1 or TRBD2 (6 bases each). The CDR3 has 14 amino acids. The V end was cut by 5 bases, the J end by 6 bases, with 14 bases between. Germline loops: CDR1 MNHNY, CDR2 SVGAGI (reference sequence). For the CDR3, the DNA is TGTGCCAGCAGTGGAATCAGGGGAGGCAATGAGCAGTTCTTC. It specifies CASSGIRGGNEQFF.

This chain links TRBV6-6 with TRBJ1-4; TRBD1 agrees at 7 bases. CDR3 size: 15 residues. The J segment lost 7 bases and the V segment lost 2 bases, leaving 7 bases of the junction unmatched. CDR1 MNHNY and CDR2 SVGAGI come from the germline V gene (reference sequence). The CDR3 DNA reads as TGTGCCAGCAGTTACGCAGAGACAGGGTCTGAAAAACTGTTTTTT. This sequence encodes CASSYAETGSEKLFF.

The rearrangement uses TRBV19 and TRBJ1-1, with 8 bases matching TRBD1. V trimming: 5 bases; J trimming: 6 bases; junction bases outside the gene matches: 11. CDR3 length: 15 residues. CDR1 and CDR2 from the germline V gene are LNHDA and SQIVND (reference sequence). CDR3 protein: CASSPWTGRESEAFF. CDR3 bases: TGTGCCAGTAGTCCCTGGACAGGGAGGGAGTCTGAAGCTTTCTTT.

J is TRBJ2-5 and V is TRBV11-2; no clear D gene. Between the trimmed V and J ends, which lost 1 base and 2 bases, there was a span of 8 bases. Looked up from germline, CDR1 is SGHAT and CDR2 is FQNNGV. The CDR3 consists of 14 residues. The CDR3 DNA is TGTGCCAGCAGCTTAGCGTCAGGACAAGAGACCCAGTACTTC. Translation: CASSLASGQETQYF.

This clone was detected only once. The V gene is TRBV2, the J gene TRBJ1-3, with 8 bases matching TRBD1. The V gene's germline CDR1 is SNHLY and CDR2 FYNNEI. The CDR3 is 16 residues long. V trimming: 6 bases; J trimming: 0 bases; junction bases outside the gene matches: 7. CDR3 in DNA: TGTGCCAGCAGCGGACAGGGAACCTACTCTGGAAACACCATATATTTT. Protein product: CASSGQGTYSGNTIYF.

This chain uses TRBV27 with TRBJ1-1; D call uncertain. CDR1 is MNHEY, CDR2 SMNVEV, per germline (reference sequence). V was clipped by 1 base and J by 1 base, with 7 bases between them. This CDR3 region has 14 residues. CDR3 sequence: CASSLFRENTEAFF. The DNA of the CDR3 is TGTGCCAGCAGTTTATTTAGGGAGAACACTGAAGCTTTCTTT.

The V gene is TRBV19, the J gene TRBJ2-1; D is possibly TRBD1 (6 bases). The CDR3 sequence is 15 residues long. Trimming left V 9 bases short and J 3 bases short, with 18 bases between. Germline assignment: CDR1 LNHDA and CDR2 SQIVND (reference sequence). The CDR3 DNA sequence: TGTGCCAGCCGTTATCGTAGGACAGACTACAATGAGCAGTTCTTC. Translating it yields CASRYRRTDYNEQFF.

This clone has a single count. The chain carries TRBV19 and TRBJ2-4, with TRBD2 as a possible D gene (5 bases). In germline, CDR1 is LNHDA, CDR2 SQIVND (reference sequence). Trimming cost V 3 bases and J 9 bases, with 21 bases left between them. The CDR3 has 16 residues. The CDR3 protein is CASSMGGFSANVIQYF. The CDR3 region has the DNA TGTGCCAGTAGTATGGGCGGGTTCAGTGCCAATGTCATTCAGTACTTC.

J is TRBJ1-3 and V is TRBV15; 8 bases are a match to TRBD1. The CDR3 extends over 16 amino acids. V lost 4 bases to trimming and J lost 1 base; unmatched junction nucleotides: 6. Germline V CDR1 and CDR2: LNHNV, YYDKDF (reference sequence). The DNA of the CDR3 is TGTGCCACCAGCAAGTCAGGACAGGGATCTGGAAACACCATATATTTT. Translating gives CATSKSGQGSGNTIYF. Supplemented by reference TRBV15 and TRBJ1-3, the full variable domain reads DAMVIQNPRYQVTQFGKPVTLSCSQTLNHNVMYWYQQKSSQAPKLLFHYYDKDFNNEADTPDNFQSRRPNTSFCFLDIRSPGLGDTAMYLCATSKSGQGSGNTIYFGEGSWLTVV.